One sample yielded the 19 T cell receptor beta chains listed below, sequenced in a study of T-cell reconstitution after alpha-beta-depleted transplantation in children. A TCRbeta library incorporating unique molecular identifiers was prepared. TCRdb recomputed calls from the PCR reads with MiXCR, one row per CDR3 protein. The table shows roughly 500,000 distinct CDR3 sequences, with roughly an eighth occurring only once. The material was PBMCs from the stem cell graft donor, obtained from the stem cell graft. Every receptor here comes from a human donor who donated a stem cell graft to a child with combined immunodeficiency.

This clonotype was counted many times. The V and J genes are TRBV5-1 and TRBJ2-3; no clear D gene. Germline values: CDR1 SGHRS, CDR2 YFSETQ. CDR3 length equals 15 residues. Deletions cut 8 bases from V and 2 bases from J, with 18 bases between. As DNA, the CDR3 is TGCGCCAGTGGCCTATGGAAAAGCCACACAGATACGCAGTATTTT. It specifies CASGLWKSHTDTQYF.

This clonotype appeared many times. The DNA is left out, because the CDR3 cannot be placed on it with certainty; the CDR3 is given as TCRdb lists it. The J gene is TRBJ2-5, the V gene TRBV12-3 or TRBV12-4; TRBD1 reflects the table's D call only, with no check against the DNA. The CDR3 region is 14 residues in length, termini included. CDR3 amino acids: CASSFGGGSPPEYF.

There are a few counts of this clonotype. This sequence joins TRBV20-1 and TRBJ2-7, with TRBD1 matching 7 bases. CDR3 length: 14 amino acids. Germline assignment: CDR1 DFQATT and CDR2 SNEGSKA (reference sequence). The V gene end was trimmed by 7 bases and the J gene end by 3 bases; junction bases not matched to a gene: 12. The DNA for the CDR3 is TGCAGTGTAATCGACAGGGCAAACCTCTACGAGCAGTACTTC. It yields the protein CSVIDRANLYEQYF.

The V call is TRBV25-1, the J call TRBJ2-1; 7 bases map to TRBD2. V was pared by 6 bases and J by 0 bases, with 14 bases of the junction left unmatched. Looked up from germline, CDR1 is MGHDK and CDR2 is SYGVNS. This CDR3 is 18 amino acids long. The CDR3 protein is CASSPARGGGSSYNEQFF. DNA of the CDR3: TGTGCCAGCAGCCCGGCCCGGGGCGGGGGTAGCTCCTACAATGAGCAGTTCTTC.

In its sample, this clonotype was seen a few times. CDR3 residues: CASSQGTLRQGTGELFF. In nucleotides, the CDR3 is TGCGCCAGCAGCCAGGGGACCCTCCGACAAGGCACCGGGGAGCTGTTTTTT. This chain uses TRBV4-3 with TRBJ2-2, with D possibly being TRBD1 or TRBD2 (5 bases each). The V gene lost 3 bases and the J gene lost 4 bases, with 18 bases spanning the gap. CDR1 and CDR2 (germline): LGHNA, YSLEER. The CDR3 extends over 17 amino acids.

Turning to this clonotype: This may arise from a read error, as a much more abundant clone is one base away. This is likely a read error, given that the CDR3 carries no conserved phenylalanine or tryptophan at its end. The V and J genes are TRBV12-3 or TRBV12-4 and TRBJ1-1, with D possibly being TRBD1 (6 bases). The length of the CDR3 is 14 residues. The V and J ends lost 5 bases and 1 base respectively, with 11 bases between them. The CDR3 DNA reads TGTGCCAGCAGTGTACAGGGTCGGAACACTGAAGCTTTCGTT. This translates into CASSVQGRNTEAFV.

The chain has TRBV28 and TRBJ2-7; D unresolved. V lost 4 bases, J lost 7 bases, and 11 bases lay in between. The CDR3 totals 12 residues. CDR1 is MDHEN and CDR2 is SYDVKM in the germline V gene. The CDR3 sequence: CASSSTFTEQYF. CDR3 sequence (DNA): TGTGCCAGCAGTTCCACTTTTACTGAGCAGTACTTC.

This clonotype was detected ten times or more. The chain has TRBV12-3 or TRBV12-4 and TRBJ2-1; D is tentatively TRBD1 or TRBD2 (6 bases each). V shed 5 bases and J shed 12 bases, with 14 bases lying between them. The CDR3 runs 12 residues. The CDR3 bases are TGTGCCAGCAGTCTCGGGGGCGAGGGGCAGTTCTTC. Translating it yields CASSLGGEGQFF.

This clonotype has just one count. This sequence joins TRBV7-8 and TRBJ2-7; 11 nucleotides match TRBD1. V gave up 7 bases and J gave up 5 bases; unmatched junction bases: 13. Germline V CDR1 and CDR2: SGHVS, FQNEAQ. The length of the CDR3 is 16 residues. Here the CDR3 DNA reads TGTGCCAGCACCGAGGACAGGGGGCCAACTTGGGACGAGCAGTACTTC. Its protein is CASTEDRGPTWDEQYF.

This clonotype was observed many times. The gene calls are TRBV5-1 and TRBJ2-3, with 12 bases fitting TRBD2. From germline, CDR1 is SGHRS and CDR2 YFSETQ. V gave up 1 base and J gave up 5 bases; unmatched junction bases: 5. The CDR3 runs 16 residues. CDR3 DNA sequence: TGCGCCAGCAGCTTGTTGCTAGCGGGGGGGAGAGATACGCAGTATTTT. It yields the protein CASSLLLAGGRDTQYF.

The chain has TRBV29-1 and TRBJ2-1; TRBD2 matches at 12 bases. V shed 7 bases, J shed 7 bases, and the junction held 5 bases outside the gene matches. CDR1 is SQVTM and CDR2 is ANQGSEA in the germline V gene. The CDR3 extends over 13 amino acids. The CDR3 protein is CSAWTSGVNEQFF. The CDR3 nucleotides are TGCAGCGCCTGGACTAGCGGGGTGAATGAGCAGTTCTTC.

The rearrangement uses TRBV6-2 or TRBV6-3 and TRBJ1-1; no clear D. Trimming removed 2 bases at V and 6 bases at J, with 10 bases between. CDR3 length: 13 amino acids. Germline assignment: CDR1 MNHEY and CDR2 SVGEGT. CDR3 region: CASSYEGVAEAFF. The CDR3 DNA is TGTGCCAGCAGTTACGAGGGAGTTGCTGAAGCTTTCTTT.

The chain links TRBV20-1 to TRBJ2-5, with 8 bases that match TRBD1. V gave up 0 bases and J gave up 4 bases; unmatched junction bases: 7. The CDR3 loop spans 15 amino acids. Germline CDR1 reads DFQATT; CDR2 reads SNEGSKA (reference sequence). Here the CDR3 reads CSAREPAGGRETQYF. CDR3 in DNA: TGCAGTGCTAGAGAGCCAGCAGGGGGCCGAGAGACCCAGTACTTC.

This clonotype was seen a handful of times. This chain links TRBV4-2 with TRBJ2-1; 9 bases line up with TRBD2. This CDR3 has 15 residues. With V trimmed by 2 bases and J by 7 bases, 6 bases remained unmatched. Germline V gene sequence: CDR1 LGHNA, CDR2 YNFKEQ. CDR3 sequence (DNA): TGTGCCAGCAGCCAACCGGGACTAGCAGGAAATGAGCAGTTCTTC. Protein product: CASSQPGLAGNEQFF.

The V and J genes are TRBV10-3 and TRBJ2-7; D is undetermined. Germline V CDR1 and CDR2: ENHRY, SYGVKD. The CDR3 has 11 amino acids. V was cut by 6 bases and J by 5 bases, with 8 bases left in between. The CDR3 here is CAIRVSNEQYF. The CDR3 bases are TGTGCCATCAGGGTGTCCAACGAGCAGTACTTC.

In this sample, this clonotype turned up many times. This chain uses TRBV7-8 with TRBJ2-3; 9 bases align to TRBD2. This CDR3 comprises 17 residues. Germline V gene lookup returns CDR1 SGHVS and CDR2 FQNEAQ. With 1 base clipped from V and 2 bases from J, the junction kept 7 bases outside the gene matches. The CDR3 loop is CASSLGLAEYPTDTQYF. As DNA, the CDR3 is TGTGCCAGCAGCTTAGGACTAGCGGAATACCCCACAGATACGCAGTATTTT. The full variable domain, in which reference TRBV7-8 and TRBJ2-3 provide the parts outside the CDR3, is GAGVSQSPRYKVAKRGQDVALRCDPISGHVSLFWYQQALGQGPEFLTYFQNEAQLDKSGLPSDRFFAERPEGSVSTLKIQRTQQEDSAVYLCASSLGLAEYPTDTQYFGPGTRLTVL.

This sequence joins TRBV6-5 and TRBJ2-3, with 10 bases lining up with TRBD2. V lost 3 bases, J lost 3 bases, and 6 bases stayed unmatched. Germline CDR1 is MNHEY and CDR2 is SVGAGI. This CDR3 is built from 16 residues. CDR3: CASSYPGTSETDTQYF. CDR3 nucleotides: TGTGCCAGCAGTTATCCCGGGACTAGCGAGACAGATACGCAGTATTTT.

The rearrangement links TRBV12-3 or TRBV12-4 to TRBJ2-5, with D possibly being TRBD2 (5 bases). The CDR3 loop spans 14 amino acids. Trimming removed 2 bases at V and 1 base at J, with 8 bases between. CDR3 loop: CASSLSGIQETQYF. The CDR3 nucleotides read TGTGCCAGCAGTTTATCCGGGATCCAAGAGACCCAGTACTTC.

In this sample, this clonotype turned up a few times. The chain has TRBV7-2 and TRBJ1-5; possibly TRBD1 for D (6 bases). CDR3 length: 14 amino acids. The V gene lost 7 bases and the J gene lost 3 bases, with 13 bases spanning the gap. From germline, CDR1 is SGHTA and CDR2 FQGNSA. The CDR3 protein is CASTRGGVNQPQHF. The DNA of the CDR3 is TGTGCCAGCACCAGAGGGGGTGTCAATCAGCCCCAGCATTTT. Supplemented by reference TRBV7-2 and TRBJ1-5, the full variable domain reads GAGVSQSPSNKVTEKGKDVELRCDPISGHTALYWYRQSLGQGLEFLIYFQGNSAPDKSGLPSDRFSAERTGGSVSTLTIQRTQQEDSAVYLCASTRGGVNQPQHFGDGTRLSIL.